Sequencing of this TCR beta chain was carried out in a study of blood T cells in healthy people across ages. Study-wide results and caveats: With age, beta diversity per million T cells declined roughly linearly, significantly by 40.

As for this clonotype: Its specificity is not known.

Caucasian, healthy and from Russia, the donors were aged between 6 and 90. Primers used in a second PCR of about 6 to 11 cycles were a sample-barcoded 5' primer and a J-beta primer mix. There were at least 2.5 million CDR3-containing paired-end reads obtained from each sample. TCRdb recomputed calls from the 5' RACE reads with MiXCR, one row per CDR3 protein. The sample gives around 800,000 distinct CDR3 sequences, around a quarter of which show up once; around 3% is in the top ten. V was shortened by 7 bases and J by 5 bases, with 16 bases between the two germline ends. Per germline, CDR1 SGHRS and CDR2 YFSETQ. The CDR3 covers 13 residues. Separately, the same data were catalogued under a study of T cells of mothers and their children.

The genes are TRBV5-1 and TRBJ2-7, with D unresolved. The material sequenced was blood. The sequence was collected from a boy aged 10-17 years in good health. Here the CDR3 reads CASQLSMVDEQYF. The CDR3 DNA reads TGCGCCAGCCAACTCTCCATGGTCGACGAGCAGTACTTC. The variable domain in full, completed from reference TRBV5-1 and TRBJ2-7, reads KAGVTQTPRYLIKTRGQQVTLSCSPISGHRSVSWYQQTPGQGLQFLFEYFSETQRNKGNFPGRFSGRQFSNSRSEMNVSTLELGDSALYLCASQLSMVDEQYFGPGTRLTVT.